The rows below give T cell receptor beta chains drawn from one sample of a study of blood T cell repertoires in COVID-19. Assay used: immunoSEQ multiplex PCR; TCRdb lists only in-frame clones, some missing. This table holds more than 90,000 clones, around 85% found once. Sequencing was done on a sample of peripheral blood. The receptor source for this set is a human donor in a cohort sampled during active COVID-19. Both conserved end residues are part of each CDR3. The D gene is left open where the match is weak. Size tells how often a clone was seen (once, few, many) or the class of an expanded clone, and some rows leave it out.

j_call	d_call	cdr3_length	clone_size	v_call	cdr3_aa	cdr3_nt
TRBJ1-4	.	12	.	TRBV7-2	CASSLGLEKLFF	TGTGCCAGCAGCTTAGGGCTTGAAAAACTGTTTTTT
TRBJ2-2	.	16	.	TRBV5-4	CASSRLGGAKGGELFF	TGTGCCAGCAGCCGCCTTGGGGGGGCCAAAGGCGGGGAGCTGTTTTTT
TRBJ2-1	TRBD2	16	.	TRBV25-1	CASRVEGAGGNNEQFF	TGTGCCAGCAGGGTTGAAGGGGCGGGAGGAAACAATGAGCAGTTCTTC
TRBJ1-2	TRBD1	16	.	TRBV4-3	CASSQGGQGSNYGYTF	TGCGCCAGCAGCCAAGGCGGACAGGGTTCTAACTATGGCTACACCTTC
TRBJ2-3	.	14	few	TRBV5-1	CASSAAGSTDTQYF	TGCGCCAGCAGCGCGGCCGGGAGCACAGATACGCAGTATTTT
TRBJ2-3	.	16	.	TRBV7-2	CASSLAGVWATDTQYF	TGTGCCAGCAGCTTAGCCGGGGTATGGGCCACAGATACGCAGTATTTT
TRBJ1-2	.	17	.	TRBV5-1	CASSPSGGSTGDYGYTF	TGCGCCAGCAGCCCATCGGGGGGTTCAACCGGGGACTATGGCTACACCTTC
TRBJ1-1	.	14	.	TRBV2	CASSDRAGITEAFF	TGTGCCAGCAGTGATCGGGCAGGGATTACTGAAGCTTTCTTT
TRBJ1-5	TRBD1	15	.	TRBV7-2	CASSLDQGARQPQHF	TGTGCCAGCAGCTTGGATCAGGGGGCACGCCAGCCCCAGCATTTT
TRBJ2-7	TRBD2	14	.	TRBV6-2/TRBV6-3	CASSWGLAGYEQYF	TGTGCCAGCAGTTGGGGACTAGCGGGCTACGAGCAGTACTTC